This T cell receptor beta chain was captured in a study of blood T cells in healthy people across ages. The second PCR ran roughly 6 to 11 cycles with a sample-barcoded 5' primer and J-beta primers. The study obtained at least 3 million CDR3-containing paired-end reads from every sample. MiXCR, run by TCRdb on the 5' RACE reads, gives a single entry per CDR3 protein. The sample includes 920,000 or so distinct CDR3 sequences, 35% to 50% of them seen just once. This clonotype was seen more than once but under ten times. What it binds is not known. Around 9.4 milliliters was the volume of peripheral blood drawn from each donor. Points from the study as a whole: In older individuals, TCR beta diversity per million T cells was lower, falling roughly linearly with age.

The CDR3 totals 15 residues. Looked up from germline, CDR1 is MNHEY and CDR2 is SMNVEV (reference sequence). With V trimmed by 3 bases and J by 7 bases, 5 bases remained unmatched. Sequenced material: blood. The rearrangement joins TRBV27 to TRBJ2-1, with TRBD1 matching over 11 bases. This TCR derives from a woman aged 55 to 70 in good health. CDR3 amino acids: CASSFSRDRGNEQFF. The CDR3 nucleotides are TGTGCCAGCAGTTTCAGTCGGGACAGGGGGAATGAGCAGTTCTTC.